Listed below are T cell receptor beta chains from one sample, sequenced in a study of T-cell reconstitution after alpha-beta-depleted transplantation in children. Each CDR3 protein gets one entry after TCRdb re-called the PCR reads with MiXCR. The data hold fewer than 550,000 distinct CDR3 sequences, with about 10% observed a single time. This sample comprised PBMCs, mostly from graft donor cells, obtained 180 days after TCRalphabeta/CD19-depleted stem cell transplant. The source is a female patient under 10 years old who had a stem cell transplant for aplastic anemia, so the T cells may come from the graft donor. Each CDR3 is given with its conserved first and last residue. Fields, in order: D gene, clone size, J gene, V gene, CDR3 DNA, CDR3 protein. A D gene is named only where the DNA matches it firmly. Size tells how often a clone was seen (once, few, many) or the class of an expanded clone, and some rows leave it out.

NA	many	TRBJ2-6	TRBV28	TGTGCCAGCAGTCCGCACAGGTCTGGGGCCAACGTCCTGACTTTC	CASSPHRSGANVLTF
NA	NA	TRBJ2-1	TRBV4-3	TGCGCCAGCAGCCAAGCGGGGGACCCATACAATGAGCAGTTCTTC	CASSQAGDPYNEQFF
NA	few	TRBJ1-2	TRBV4-3	TGCGCCAGCAGCCAAGTTAGAGGAACTAACTATGGCTACACCTTC	CASSQVRGTNYGYTF
NA	many	TRBJ2-4	TRBV12-3/TRBV12-4	TGTGCCAGCAGTTCCCCCCCGGTGGCCAAAAACATTCAGTACTTC	CASSSPPVAKNIQYF
TRBD1	few	TRBJ2-2	TRBV7-8	TGTGCCAGCATATTAACAGGGGGCGGAAACACCGGGGAGCTGTTTTTT	CASILTGGGNTGELFF
NA	NA	TRBJ1-5	TRBV3-1	TGTGCCAGCAGCCAAACTTGGGACCTCAAGAGGCAGCCCCAGCATTTT	CASSQTWDLKRQPQHF
TRBD2	NA	TRBJ2-1	TRBV18	TGTGCCAGCTCACCGGGACTAGCGGGATCGGCCTACAATGAGCAGTTCTTC	CASSPGLAGSAYNEQFF
NA	few	TRBJ2-1	TRBV5-1	TGCGCCAGCAGCGGGAGAGGGGGATATGAGCAGTTCTTC	CASSGRGGYEQFF
NA	NA	TRBJ2-1	TRBV3-1	TGTGCCAGCAGCCCGGAGGTTATCAGGGACAATGAGCAGTTCTTC	CASSPEVIRDNEQFF
TRBD2	few	TRBJ2-1	TRBV20-1	TGCAGTGCTACGCGACTAGCGAGGATGGATGAGCAGTTCTTC	CSATRLARMDEQFF
TRBD1	few	TRBJ1-1	TRBV5-1	TGCGCCAGCAGCTTGGGGACAGGGGGATTCCGGAACACTGAAGCTTTCTTT	CASSLGTGGFRNTEAFF
TRBD2	few	TRBJ2-3	TRBV11-3	TGTGCCAGCAGCTACGGCGGGAGACGTGATACGCAGTATTTT	CASSYGGRRDTQYF
TRBD2	NA	TRBJ2-1	TRBV7-3	TGTGCCAGCAGCTTAACGCTAGCGGGACTCTACAATGAGCAGTTCTTC	CASSLTLAGLYNEQFF
NA	many	TRBJ2-3	TRBV10-2	TGCGCCAGCAGTGGTTCTACCCCTAGCACAGATACGCAGTATTTT	CASSGSTPSTDTQYF